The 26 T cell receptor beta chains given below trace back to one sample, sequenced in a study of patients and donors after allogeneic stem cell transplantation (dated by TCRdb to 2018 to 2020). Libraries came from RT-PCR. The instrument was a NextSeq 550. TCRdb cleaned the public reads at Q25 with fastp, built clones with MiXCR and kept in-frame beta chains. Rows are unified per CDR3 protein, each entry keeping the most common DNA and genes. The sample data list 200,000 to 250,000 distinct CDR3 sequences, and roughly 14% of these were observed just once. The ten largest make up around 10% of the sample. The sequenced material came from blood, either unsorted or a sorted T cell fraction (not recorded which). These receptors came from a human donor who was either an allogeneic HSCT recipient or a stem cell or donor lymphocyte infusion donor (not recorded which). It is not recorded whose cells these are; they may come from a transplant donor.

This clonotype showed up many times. The CDR3 loop reads CASSLDRVVNEQFF. In DNA, the CDR3 is TGCGCCAGCAGCTTGGACAGGGTGGTGAATGAGCAGTTCTTC. The V and J genes are TRBV5-1 and TRBJ2-1; D perhaps matches TRBD1 (6 bases). Trimming pared 0 bases from V and 7 bases from J, leaving 11 bases between. Germline lookup yields CDR1 SGHRS and CDR2 YFSETQ. There are 14 residues in the CDR3.

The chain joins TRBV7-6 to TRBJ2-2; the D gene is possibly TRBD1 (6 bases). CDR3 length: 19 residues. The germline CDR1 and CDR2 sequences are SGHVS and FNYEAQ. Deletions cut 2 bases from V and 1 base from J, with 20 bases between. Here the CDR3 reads CASSLRQAAGAKNTGELFF. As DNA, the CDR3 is TGTGCCAGCAGCTTACGACAGGCTGCAGGGGCGAAGAACACCGGGGAGCTGTTTTTT.

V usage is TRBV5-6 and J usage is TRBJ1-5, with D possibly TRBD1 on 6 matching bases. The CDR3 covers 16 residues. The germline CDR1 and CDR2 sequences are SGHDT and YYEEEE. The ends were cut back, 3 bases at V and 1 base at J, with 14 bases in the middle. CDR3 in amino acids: CASSWGGGRSNQPQHF. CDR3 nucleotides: TGTGCCAGCAGCTGGGGAGGGGGTCGGAGCAATCAGCCCCAGCATTTT.

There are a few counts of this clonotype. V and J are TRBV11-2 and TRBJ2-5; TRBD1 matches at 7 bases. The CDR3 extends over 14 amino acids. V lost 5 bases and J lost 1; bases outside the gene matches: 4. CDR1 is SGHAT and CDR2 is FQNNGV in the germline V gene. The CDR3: CASSDQGVQETQYF. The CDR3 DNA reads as TGTGCCAGCAGCGATCAGGGGGTCCAAGAGACCCAGTACTTC.

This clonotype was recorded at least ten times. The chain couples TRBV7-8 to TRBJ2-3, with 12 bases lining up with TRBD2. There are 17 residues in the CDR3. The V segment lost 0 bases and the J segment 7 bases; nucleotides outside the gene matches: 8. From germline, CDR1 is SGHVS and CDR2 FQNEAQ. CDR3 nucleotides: TGTGCCAGCAGCTTAGCGCGGACTAGCGGGGATGTATATACGCAGTATTTT. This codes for CASSLARTSGDVYTQYF.

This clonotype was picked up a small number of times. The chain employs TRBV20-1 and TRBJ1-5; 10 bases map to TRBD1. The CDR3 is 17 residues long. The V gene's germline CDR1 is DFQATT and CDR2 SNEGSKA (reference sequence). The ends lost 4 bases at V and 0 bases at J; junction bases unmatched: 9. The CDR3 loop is CSAIQTGGRYSNQPQHF. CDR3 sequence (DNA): TGCAGTGCTATACAGACAGGGGGCCGGTATAGCAATCAGCCCCAGCATTTT.

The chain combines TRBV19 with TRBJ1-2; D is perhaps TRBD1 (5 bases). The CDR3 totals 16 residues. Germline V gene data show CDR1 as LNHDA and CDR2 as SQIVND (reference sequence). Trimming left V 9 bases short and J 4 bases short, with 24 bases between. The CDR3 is CASHSPGRKRTYGYTF. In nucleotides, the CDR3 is TGTGCCAGCCATTCCCCGGGACGTAAAAGAACCTATGGCTACACCTTC.

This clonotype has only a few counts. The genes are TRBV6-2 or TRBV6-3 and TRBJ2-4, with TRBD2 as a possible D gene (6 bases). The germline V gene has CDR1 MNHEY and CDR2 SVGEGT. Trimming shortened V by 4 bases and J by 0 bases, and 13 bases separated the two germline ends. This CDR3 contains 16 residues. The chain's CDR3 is CASSWSGPLAKNIQYF. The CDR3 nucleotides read TGTGCCAGCAGTTGGAGCGGGCCCCTAGCCAAAAACATTCAGTACTTC.

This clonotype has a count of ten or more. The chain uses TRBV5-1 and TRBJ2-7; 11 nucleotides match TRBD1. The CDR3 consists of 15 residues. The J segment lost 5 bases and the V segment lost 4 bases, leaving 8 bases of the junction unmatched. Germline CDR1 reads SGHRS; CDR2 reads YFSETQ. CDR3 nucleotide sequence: TGCGCCAGCAGCACCGGGACAGGGGGTAGCGACGAGCAGTACTTC. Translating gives CASSTGTGGSDEQYF.

This CDR3 is CAWSVRVREGGYTF. In nucleotides, the CDR3 is TGTGCCTGGAGTGTACGGGTCAGGGAAGGCGGCTACACCTTC. This chain connects TRBV30 to TRBJ1-2; D is possibly TRBD1 (5 bases). Trimming removed 0 bases at V and 8 bases at J, with 16 bases between. The V gene's germline CDR1 is GTSNPN and CDR2 SVGIG (reference sequence). This CDR3 has 14 residues.

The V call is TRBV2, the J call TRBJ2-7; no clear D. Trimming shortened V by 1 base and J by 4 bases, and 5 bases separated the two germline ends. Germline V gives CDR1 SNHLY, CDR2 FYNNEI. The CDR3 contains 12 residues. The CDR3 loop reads CASSEGGYEQYF. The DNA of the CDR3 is TGTGCCAGCAGTGAAGGGGGATACGAGCAGTACTTC.

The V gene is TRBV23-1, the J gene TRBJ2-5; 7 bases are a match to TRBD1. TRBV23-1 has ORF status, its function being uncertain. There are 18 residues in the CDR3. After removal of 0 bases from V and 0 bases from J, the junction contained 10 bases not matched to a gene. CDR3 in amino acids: CASSQSGGQERYQETQYF. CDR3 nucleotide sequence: TGCGCCAGCAGTCAATCGGGCGGACAGGAGCGGTACCAAGAGACCCAGTACTTC.

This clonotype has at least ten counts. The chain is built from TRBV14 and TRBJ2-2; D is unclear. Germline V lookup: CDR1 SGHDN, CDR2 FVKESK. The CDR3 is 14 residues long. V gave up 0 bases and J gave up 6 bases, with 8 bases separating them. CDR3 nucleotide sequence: TGTGCCAGCAGCCAAGATCATTTATCCGGGGAGCTGTTTTTT. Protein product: CASSQDHLSGELFF.

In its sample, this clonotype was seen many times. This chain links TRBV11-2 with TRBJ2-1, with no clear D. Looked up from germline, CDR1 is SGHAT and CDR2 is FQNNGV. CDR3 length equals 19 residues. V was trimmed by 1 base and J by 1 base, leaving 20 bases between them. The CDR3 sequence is CASSLVPPGGPPSYNEQFF. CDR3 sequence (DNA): TGTGCCAGCAGCTTAGTCCCTCCTGGCGGACCCCCTTCCTACAATGAGCAGTTCTTC.

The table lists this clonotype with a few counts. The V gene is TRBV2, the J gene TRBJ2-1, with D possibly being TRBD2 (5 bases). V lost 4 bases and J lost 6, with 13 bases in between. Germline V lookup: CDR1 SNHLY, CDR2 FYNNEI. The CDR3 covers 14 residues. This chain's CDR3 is CASSGSGLGNEQFF. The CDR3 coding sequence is TGTGCCAGCAGTGGAAGCGGCCTTGGCAATGAGCAGTTCTTC.

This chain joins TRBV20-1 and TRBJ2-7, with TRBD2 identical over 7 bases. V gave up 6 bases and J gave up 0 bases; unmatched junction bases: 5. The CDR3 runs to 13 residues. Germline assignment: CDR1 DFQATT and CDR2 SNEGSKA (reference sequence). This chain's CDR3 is CSANRDYSYEQYF. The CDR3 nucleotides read TGCAGTGCAAACCGGGACTACTCCTACGAGCAGTACTTC.

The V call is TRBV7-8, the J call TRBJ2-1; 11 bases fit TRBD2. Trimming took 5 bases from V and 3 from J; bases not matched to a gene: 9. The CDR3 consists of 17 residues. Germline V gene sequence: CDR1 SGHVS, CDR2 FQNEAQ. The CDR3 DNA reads TGTGCCAGCAGCCCCGGGGCTAGCGGGAGGTTCTACAATGAGCAGTTCTTC. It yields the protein CASSPGASGRFYNEQFF.

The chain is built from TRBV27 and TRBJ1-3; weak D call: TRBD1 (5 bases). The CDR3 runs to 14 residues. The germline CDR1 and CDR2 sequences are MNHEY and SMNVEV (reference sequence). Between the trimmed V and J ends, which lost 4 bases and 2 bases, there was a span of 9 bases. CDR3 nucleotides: TGTGCCAGCAGTTCTCTAGGGGCTGGAAACACCATATATTTT. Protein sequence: CASSSLGAGNTIYF.

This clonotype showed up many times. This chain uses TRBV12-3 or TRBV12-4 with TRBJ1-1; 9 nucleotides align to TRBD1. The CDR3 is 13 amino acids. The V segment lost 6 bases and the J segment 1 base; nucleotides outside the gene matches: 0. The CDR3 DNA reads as TGTGCCAGCAGGGGACAGGGGAACACTGAAGCTTTCTTT. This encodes CASRGQGNTEAFF.

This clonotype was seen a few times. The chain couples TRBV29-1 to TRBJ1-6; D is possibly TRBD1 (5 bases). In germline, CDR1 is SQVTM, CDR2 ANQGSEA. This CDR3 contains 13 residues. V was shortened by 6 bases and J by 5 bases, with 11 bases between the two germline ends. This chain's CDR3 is CSVGRGDNSPLHF. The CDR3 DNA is TGCAGCGTGGGACGGGGGGATAATTCACCCCTCCACTTT.

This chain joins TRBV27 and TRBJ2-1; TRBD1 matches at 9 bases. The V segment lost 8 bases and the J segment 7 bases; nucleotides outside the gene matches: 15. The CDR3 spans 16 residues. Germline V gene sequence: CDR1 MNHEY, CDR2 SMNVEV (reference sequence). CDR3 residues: CASRTPPGQGYNEQFF. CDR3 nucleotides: TGTGCCAGCCGCACACCTCCGGGACAGGGTTATAATGAGCAGTTCTTC.

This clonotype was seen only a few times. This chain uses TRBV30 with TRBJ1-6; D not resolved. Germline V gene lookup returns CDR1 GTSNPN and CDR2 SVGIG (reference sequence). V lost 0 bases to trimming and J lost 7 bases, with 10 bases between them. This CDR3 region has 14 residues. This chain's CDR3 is CAWSVTGRNSPLHF. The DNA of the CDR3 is TGTGCCTGGAGTGTGACGGGTAGGAATTCACCCCTCCACTTT.

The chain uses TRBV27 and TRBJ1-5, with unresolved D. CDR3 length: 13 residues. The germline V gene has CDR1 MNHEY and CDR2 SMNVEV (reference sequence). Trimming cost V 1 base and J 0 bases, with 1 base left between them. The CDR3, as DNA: TGTGCCAGCAGTTTATTTAGCAATCAGCCCCAGCATTTT. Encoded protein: CASSLFSNQPQHF.

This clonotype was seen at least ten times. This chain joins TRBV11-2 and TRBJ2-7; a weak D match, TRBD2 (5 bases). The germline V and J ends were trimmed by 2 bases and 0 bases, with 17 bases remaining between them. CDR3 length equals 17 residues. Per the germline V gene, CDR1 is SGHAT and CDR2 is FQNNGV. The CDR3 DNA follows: TGTGCCAGCAGCTTAAGTTCCGCTAGCCCTATCTCCTACGAGCAGTACTTC. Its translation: CASSLSSASPISYEQYF. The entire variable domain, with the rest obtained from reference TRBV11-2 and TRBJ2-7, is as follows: EAGVAQSPRYKIIEKRQSVAFWCNPISGHATLYWYQQILGQGPKLLIQFQNNGVVDDSQLPKDRFSAERLKGVDSTLKIQPAKLEDSAVYLCASSLSSASPISYEQYFGPGTRLTVT.

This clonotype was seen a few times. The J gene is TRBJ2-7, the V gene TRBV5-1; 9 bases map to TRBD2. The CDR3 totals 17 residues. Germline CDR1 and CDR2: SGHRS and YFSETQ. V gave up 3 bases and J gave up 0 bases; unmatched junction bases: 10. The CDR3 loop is CASSSYLLAGSSYEQYF. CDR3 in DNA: TGCGCCAGCAGCTCTTACTTGCTAGCGGGATCCTCCTACGAGCAGTACTTC. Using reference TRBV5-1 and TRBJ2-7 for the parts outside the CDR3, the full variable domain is KAGVTQTPRYLIKTRGQQVTLSCSPISGHRSVSWYQQTPGQGLQFLFEYFSETQRNKGNFPGRFSGRQFSNSRSEMNVSTLELGDSALYLCASSSYLLAGSSYEQYFGPGTRLTVT.

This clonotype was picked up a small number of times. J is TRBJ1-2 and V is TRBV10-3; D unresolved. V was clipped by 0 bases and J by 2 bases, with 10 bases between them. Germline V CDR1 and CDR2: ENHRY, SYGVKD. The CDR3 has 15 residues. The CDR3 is CAISESKGQNYGYTF. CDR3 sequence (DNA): TGTGCCATCAGTGAGTCGAAGGGCCAGAACTATGGCTACACCTTC.